These T cell receptor beta chains were read from a single sample in a study of OX40 agonist ivuxolimab in advanced cancers. The repertoire was sequenced with immunoSEQ multiplex PCR; TCRdb's copy has only in-frame clones and lacks some. The sample yields 50,000 to 65,000 clones, 65% to 90% seen once. The material was CD4+ or CD8+ T cells sorted from blood, obtained in a trial of the OX40 agonist ivuxolimab. These receptors were taken from an adult with an advanced solid tumor such as melanoma, head and neck, liver or kidney cancer. The conserved cysteine and the conserved F or W are not part of the CDR3 here.

j_call	v_call	cdr3_length	cdr3_aa
TRBJ2-5	TRBV5-4	13	ASSSTGHRQETQY
TRBJ1-5	TRBV2	13	ASTRDRGSNQPQH
TRBJ2-5	TRBV5-1	13	ASSLASTAGETQY
TRBJ1-6	TRBV19	13	ASNNLRGGNSPLH
TRBJ2-4	TRBV5-4	15	ASSQVRTDLAKNIQY
TRBJ1-3	TRBV9	14	ASSVGTGHSGNTIY
TRBJ1-2	TRBV6-5	12	ASSRSTGGNGYT
TRBJ2-2	TRBV4-3	13	ASSQSGAGTGELF
TRBJ1-2	TRBV11-2	13	ASSLDVGREGGYT
TRBJ1-6	TRBV4-1	14	ASSQVGVSYNSPLH
TRBJ2-1	TRBV7-2	12	ASTLTPLAGAQF
TRBJ1-1	TRBV19	12	ASSIQRMNTEAF
TRBJ1-5	TRBV5-5	13	ASSITTGAVQPQH
TRBJ1-1	TRBV6-5	11	ASSGGRNTEAF
TRBJ1-4	TRBV25-1	13	ASSDPRQGNEKLF
TRBJ2-1	TRBV5-1	16	ASSTGLAGEAVYNEQF
TRBJ1-5	TRBV27	13	ASSELGQVGQPQH
TRBJ2-7	TRBV7-8	11	ASSWGQYYEQY
TRBJ1-2	TRBV7-2	14	ASSSRDRATNYGYT
TRBJ1-2	TRBV6-6	10	ASSPGNYGYT
TRBJ2-1	TRBV11-2	14	ASSPRLAGVYNEQF
TRBJ2-3	TRBV19	13	ASRMTSASTDTQY
TRBJ2-1	TRBV6-6	12	ASSRSLLGDEQF
TRBJ1-1	TRBV19	11	ASSDRMNTEAF
TRBJ2-3	TRBV5-4	10	ASTGAVDTQY
TRBJ1-1	TRBV5-6	13	ASSSQGRGNTEAF
TRBJ1-1	TRBV5-1	14	ASSLTGQGANTEAF
TRBJ1-1	TRBV7-2	11	ASSYRGGTEAF
TRBJ1-1	TRBV5-6	11	ASNKWDKAEAF
TRBJ1-2	TRBV6-6	11	AASRAGTYGYT
TRBJ2-3	TRBV11-3	12	ASSPDRYTDTQY